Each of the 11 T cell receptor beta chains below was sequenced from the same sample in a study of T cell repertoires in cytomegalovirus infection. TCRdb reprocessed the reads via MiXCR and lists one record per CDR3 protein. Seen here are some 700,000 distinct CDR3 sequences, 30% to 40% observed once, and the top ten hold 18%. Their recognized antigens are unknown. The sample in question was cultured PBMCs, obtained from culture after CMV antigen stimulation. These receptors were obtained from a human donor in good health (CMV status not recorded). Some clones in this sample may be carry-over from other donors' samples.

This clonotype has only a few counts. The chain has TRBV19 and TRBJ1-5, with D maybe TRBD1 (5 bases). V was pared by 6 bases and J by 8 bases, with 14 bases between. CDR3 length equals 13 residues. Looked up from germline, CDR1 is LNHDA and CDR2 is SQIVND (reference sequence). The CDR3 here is CASRDTDWEPQHF. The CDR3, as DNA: TGTGCCAGTAGGGACACAGATTGGGAGCCCCAGCATTTT.

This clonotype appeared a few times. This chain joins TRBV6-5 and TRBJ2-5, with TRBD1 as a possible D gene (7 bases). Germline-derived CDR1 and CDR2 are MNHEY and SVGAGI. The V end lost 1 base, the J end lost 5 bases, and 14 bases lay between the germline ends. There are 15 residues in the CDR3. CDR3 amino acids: CASSYWRGRGETQYF. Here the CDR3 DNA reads TGTGCCAGCAGTTACTGGCGGGGCAGGGGGGAGACCCAGTACTTC.

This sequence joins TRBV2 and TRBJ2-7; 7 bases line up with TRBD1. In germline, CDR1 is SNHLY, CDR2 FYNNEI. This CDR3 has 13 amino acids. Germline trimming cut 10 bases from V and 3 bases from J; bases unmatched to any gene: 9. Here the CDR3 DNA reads TGTGCCAACTCCAGGGGACAGTACTACGAGCAGTACTTC. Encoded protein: CANSRGQYYEQYF.

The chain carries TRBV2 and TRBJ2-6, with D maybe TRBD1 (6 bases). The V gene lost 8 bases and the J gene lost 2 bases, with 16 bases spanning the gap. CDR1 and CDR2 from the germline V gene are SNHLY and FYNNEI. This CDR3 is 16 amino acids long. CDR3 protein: CASRWTVGAGANVLTF. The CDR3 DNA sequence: TGTGCCAGCCGATGGACAGTCGGCGCTGGGGCCAACGTCCTGACTTTC.

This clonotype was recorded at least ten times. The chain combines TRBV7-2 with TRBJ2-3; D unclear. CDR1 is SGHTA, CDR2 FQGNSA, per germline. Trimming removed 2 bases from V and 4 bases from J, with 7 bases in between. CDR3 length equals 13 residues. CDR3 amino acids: CASSLNEADTQYF. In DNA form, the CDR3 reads TGTGCCAGCAGCTTAAATGAGGCAGATACGCAGTATTTT.

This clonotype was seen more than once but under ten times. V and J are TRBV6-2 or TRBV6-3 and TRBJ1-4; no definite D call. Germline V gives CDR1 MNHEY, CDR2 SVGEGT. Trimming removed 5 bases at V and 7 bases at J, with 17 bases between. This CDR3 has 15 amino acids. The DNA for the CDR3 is TGTGCCAGCAGTCCGCTGACGGGGAAAGTTGAAAAACTGTTTTTT. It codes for CASSPLTGKVEKLFF.

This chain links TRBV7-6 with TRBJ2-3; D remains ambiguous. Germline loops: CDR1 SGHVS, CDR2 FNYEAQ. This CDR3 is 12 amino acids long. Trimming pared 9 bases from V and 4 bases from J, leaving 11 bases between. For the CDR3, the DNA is TGTGCCAGGACCTACTACCCAGATACGCAGTATTTT. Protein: CARTYYPDTQYF.

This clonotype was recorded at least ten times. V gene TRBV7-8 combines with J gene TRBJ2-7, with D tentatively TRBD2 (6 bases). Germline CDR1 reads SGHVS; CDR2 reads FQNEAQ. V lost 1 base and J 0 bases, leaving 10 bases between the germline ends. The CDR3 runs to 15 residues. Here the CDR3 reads CASSLVEGPSYEQYF. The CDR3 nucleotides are TGTGCCAGCAGCTTAGTGGAGGGGCCCTCCTACGAGCAGTACTTC.

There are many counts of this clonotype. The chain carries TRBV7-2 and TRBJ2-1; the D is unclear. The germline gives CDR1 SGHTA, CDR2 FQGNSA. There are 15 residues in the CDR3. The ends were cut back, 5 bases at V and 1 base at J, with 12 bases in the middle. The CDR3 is CASSTGGSSYNEQFF. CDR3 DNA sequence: TGTGCCAGCAGCACCGGTGGGTCGTCCTACAATGAGCAGTTCTTC.

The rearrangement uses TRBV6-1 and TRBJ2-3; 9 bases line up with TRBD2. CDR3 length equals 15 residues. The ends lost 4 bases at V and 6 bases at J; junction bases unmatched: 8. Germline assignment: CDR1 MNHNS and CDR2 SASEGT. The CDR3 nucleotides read TGTGCCAGCAGTGGGGCGCGGGGGGGCCGGGATACGCAGTATTTT. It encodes CASSGARGGRDTQYF.

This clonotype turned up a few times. The chain's CDR3 is CASSLRGAGGPQYF. DNA for the CDR3: TGTGCCAGCAGCTTAAGGGGAGCGGGGGGGCCGCAGTATTTT. The chain has TRBV7-2 and TRBJ2-3, with 10 positions matching TRBD2. This CDR3 is 14 amino acids long. J gave up 10 bases and V 2 bases, and 6 bases lay outside the gene matches. Germline lookup yields CDR1 SGHTA and CDR2 FQGNSA.